The rows below give T cell receptor beta chains drawn from one sample of a study of blood T cell repertoires in COVID-19. Some clones are missing from TCRdb's copy, which holds only in-frame ones; the method was immunoSEQ multiplex PCR. Of about 140,000 clones listed, 75% to 90% are singletons. Sequenced input: peripheral blood. These receptor sequences come from a woman aged 80 or older with acute or convalescent COVID-19. Both conserved end residues are part of each CDR3. Fields, in order: J gene, V gene, D gene, clone size, CDR3 protein, CDR3 DNA. The D gene is left open where the match is weak. Not every row has a clone size; where given, it reads once, few, many or a size class.

j_call: TRBJ1-2; v_call: TRBV5-1; d_call: .; clone_size: few; cdr3_aa: CASSFETPNYGYTF; cdr3_nt: TGCGCCAGCAGCTTCGAGACACCTAACTATGGCTACACCTTC
j_call: TRBJ2-5; v_call: TRBV7-8; d_call: TRBD1; clone_size: .; cdr3_aa: CASSSRDRGETQYF; cdr3_nt: TGTGCCAGCAGCTCTAGGGACAGGGGTGAGACCCAGTACTTC
j_call: TRBJ2-1; v_call: TRBV15; d_call: TRBD2; clone_size: .; cdr3_aa: CATSRNGGRDYYNEQFF; cdr3_nt: TGTGCCACCAGCAGGAACGGCGGGAGGGACTACTACAATGAGCAGTTCTTC
j_call: TRBJ1-2; v_call: TRBV30; d_call: TRBD1; clone_size: .; cdr3_aa: CAWSAPTGEGGYGYTF; cdr3_nt: TGTGCCTGGAGTGCTCCGACAGGGGAAGGTGGCTATGGCTACACCTTC
j_call: TRBJ2-5; v_call: TRBV7-9; d_call: .; clone_size: .; cdr3_aa: CASTRLRGVQYF; cdr3_nt: TGTGCCAGCACCCGATTACGGGGAGTCCAGTACTTC
j_call: TRBJ2-7; v_call: TRBV13; d_call: TRBD1; clone_size: .; cdr3_aa: CASTSRNDRGPYEQYF; cdr3_nt: TGTGCCAGCACCTCTAGAAACGACAGGGGCCCCTACGAGCAGTACTTC
j_call: TRBJ2-1; v_call: TRBV11-2; d_call: .; clone_size: .; cdr3_aa: CASSLDGSGYNEQFF; cdr3_nt: TGTGCCAGCAGCTTAGACGGGTCGGGGTACAATGAGCAGTTCTTC
j_call: TRBJ1-2; v_call: TRBV5-6; d_call: TRBD1; clone_size: .; cdr3_aa: CASSYDRAPYGYTF; cdr3_nt: TGTGCCAGCAGCTATGACAGGGCACCCTATGGCTACACCTTC
j_call: TRBJ1-6; v_call: TRBV7-8; d_call: TRBD1; clone_size: .; cdr3_aa: CASSYRDRETSPLHF; cdr3_nt: TGTGCCAGCAGCTACAGGGACAGGGAAACTTCACCCCTCCACTTT
j_call: TRBJ2-3; v_call: TRBV5-1; d_call: TRBD2; clone_size: .; cdr3_aa: CASRMTSGTDTQYF; cdr3_nt: TGCGCCAGCAGGATGACTAGCGGCACAGATACGCAGTATTTT
j_call: TRBJ1-3; v_call: TRBV6-6; d_call: .; clone_size: .; cdr3_aa: CASSDPGETGNTIYF; cdr3_nt: TGTGCCAGCAGCGACCCTGGAGAGACTGGAAACACCATATATTTT
j_call: TRBJ1-4; v_call: TRBV19; d_call: TRBD1; clone_size: few; cdr3_aa: CASSNTWDSATNEKLFF; cdr3_nt: TGTGCCAGTAGTAACACATGGGACAGTGCAACTAATGAAAAACTGTTTTTT
j_call: TRBJ1-2; v_call: TRBV5-1; d_call: .; clone_size: .; cdr3_aa: CASSLDGRNGYTF; cdr3_nt: TGCGCCAGCAGCTTGGACGGGAGGAATGGCTACACCTTC
j_call: TRBJ1-2; v_call: TRBV27; d_call: TRBD1; clone_size: .; cdr3_aa: CASRKTGAGFGYTF; cdr3_nt: TGTGCCAGCAGAAAGACAGGGGCCGGCTTTGGCTACACCTTC
j_call: TRBJ2-5; v_call: TRBV3-1/TRBV3-2; d_call: .; clone_size: .; cdr3_aa: CASSQSGLAWGYF; cdr3_nt: TGTGCCAGCAGCCAATCGGGACTTGCATGGGGGTACTTC
j_call: TRBJ1-2; v_call: TRBV18; d_call: TRBD1; clone_size: .; cdr3_aa: CASGDSYRYTF; cdr3_nt: TGTGCCAGCGGGGACAGCTATCGCTACACCTTC
j_call: TRBJ2-5; v_call: TRBV15; d_call: .; clone_size: .; cdr3_aa: CATSRGGSKSGTQYF; cdr3_nt: TGTGCCACCAGCAGAGGTGGCAGCAAATCGGGGACCCAGTACTTC
j_call: TRBJ2-7; v_call: TRBV27; d_call: .; clone_size: .; cdr3_aa: CASSNRTALSYEQYF; cdr3_nt: TGTGCCAGCTCCAATAGGACAGCCCTCTCCTACGAGCAGTACTTC
j_call: TRBJ2-7; v_call: TRBV19; d_call: TRBD1; clone_size: .; cdr3_aa: CASSIEAGQGSYEQYF; cdr3_nt: TGTGCCAGTAGTATTGAGGCGGGACAGGGCTCCTACGAGCAGTACTTC
j_call: TRBJ1-4; v_call: TRBV28; d_call: .; clone_size: once; cdr3_aa: CASIRGGGFGEKLFF; cdr3_nt: TGTGCCAGCATTAGGGGCGGGGGCTTTGGTGAAAAACTGTTTTTT